This passage covers 32 T cell receptor beta chains from one sample sequenced in a study of cytomegalovirus exposure and HLA in healthy donors. The PCR contained 60 Vbeta and 13 Jbeta primers. Measured with immunoSEQ multiplex PCR; TCRdb has only the in-frame clones, and not every one. The repertoire holds 130,000 or so clones, with around 79% as singletons. The sample was PBMCs. Receptor source: a woman aged 40 to 50 in good health and CMV-seronegative.

V usage is TRBV30 and J usage is TRBJ1-5; D is undetermined. Trimming shortened V by 0 bases and J by 2 bases, and 8 bases separated the two germline ends. The CDR3 loop spans 14 amino acids. Germline values: CDR1 GTSNPN, CDR2 SVGIG (reference sequence). The CDR3 sequence: CAWSVGQGNQPQHF. In DNA, the CDR3 is TGTGCCTGGAGTGTCGGTCAGGGCAATCAGCCCCAGCATTTT.

The CDR3 DNA follows: TGCGCCAGCAGCCAATTAGGGGGCGCGGGTTATGAGCAGTTCTTC. The encoded protein is CASSQLGGAGYEQFF. The chain combines TRBV4-3 with TRBJ2-1, with TRBD1 matching 7 bases. CDR1 and CDR2 from the germline V gene are LGHNA and YSLEER. Unmatched junction bases numbered 9, after V lost 2 bases and J lost 8 bases. The CDR3 is 15 amino acids.

The gene calls are TRBV5-1 and TRBJ2-5, with 7 bases matching TRBD1. The CDR3 length is 18 residues. Losses at the gene ends were 3 bases for V and 2 bases for J; bases not matched to a gene: 16. CDR1 and CDR2 from the germline V gene are SGHRS and YFSETQ. This chain's CDR3 is CASSYRLGQNRGQETQYF. CDR3 coding DNA: TGCGCCAGCAGCTACAGGTTGGGCCAAAACAGGGGTCAAGAGACCCAGTACTTC.

The chain couples TRBV6-5 to TRBJ1-3; 7 bases are shared with TRBD1. The germline gives CDR1 MNHEY, CDR2 SVGAGI. CDR3 length equals 14 residues. J was trimmed by 0 bases and V by 7 bases; bases with no gene match: 3. For the CDR3, the DNA is TGTGCCAGCAAGGGACAGATCTCTGGAAACACCATATATTTT. Its protein product is CASKGQISGNTIYF.

The rearrangement uses TRBV18 and TRBJ2-2; no definite D call. V was cut by 3 bases and J by 7 bases, with 9 bases left in between. Germline V gives CDR1 KGHSH, CDR2 LQKENI. This CDR3 has 13 residues. The CDR3 is CASSPSLGGELFF. The CDR3 bases are TGTGCCAGCTCACCGTCGCTAGGCGGGGAGCTGTTTTTT.

The chain recombines TRBV27 with TRBJ1-2; TRBD1 agrees at 8 bases. The V gene end was trimmed by 6 bases and the J gene end by 3 bases; junction bases not matched to a gene: 6. This CDR3 has 14 residues. Germline values: CDR1 MNHEY, CDR2 SMNVEV (reference sequence). CDR3: CASRDREEYYGYTF. In DNA, the CDR3 is TGTGCCAGCAGGGACAGGGAGGAGTACTATGGCTACACCTTC.

The chain combines TRBV2 with TRBJ2-5; the match to TRBD1 covers 8 bases. The J segment lost 6 bases and the V segment lost 7 bases, leaving 7 bases of the junction unmatched. The CDR3 contains 13 residues. CDR1 is SNHLY, CDR2 FYNNEI, per germline. This CDR3 reads CASTTGGIKTQYF. CDR3 nucleotides: TGTGCCAGCACCACAGGGGGGATAAAGACCCAGTACTTC. Together with reference TRBV2 and TRBJ2-5, the CDR3 gives the full variable domain: EPEVTQTPSHQVTQMGQEVILRCVPISNHLYFYWYRQILGQKVEFLVSFYNNEISEKSEIFDDQFSVERPDGSNFTLKIRSTKLEDSAMYFCASTTGGIKTQYFGPGTRLLVL.

The chain has TRBV19 and TRBJ1-5; D is uncertain. Germline values: CDR1 LNHDA, CDR2 SQIVND (reference sequence). V shed 3 bases and J shed 0 bases, with 9 bases lying between them. CDR3 size: 15 residues. The CDR3 DNA sequence: TGTGCCAGTAGTATTGTCGGCGGTAGCAATCAGCCCCAGCATTTT. Translating it yields CASSIVGGSNQPQHF.

This clone has a single count. The chain has TRBV27 and TRBJ2-1; TRBD2 might be the D (5 bases). The V and J ends lost 8 bases and 4 bases respectively, with 12 bases between them. CDR1 is MNHEY, CDR2 SMNVEV, per germline (reference sequence). The CDR3 has 13 residues. CDR3 amino acids: CASSWTGYNEQFF. The CDR3, as DNA: TGTGCCAGCTCGTGGACTGGTTACAATGAGCAGTTCTTC.

J is TRBJ2-3 and V is TRBV13; 15 bases are a match to TRBD2. The CDR3 loop spans 18 amino acids. Trimming took 4 bases from V and 4 from J; bases not matched to a gene: 9. The V gene's germline CDR1 is PRHDT and CDR2 FYEKMQ (reference sequence). The CDR3 DNA is TGTGCCAGCAGCTACCGGACTAGCGGGGGGGCTCGTGCAGATACGCAGTATTTT. It codes for CASSYRTSGGARADTQYF.

The V gene is TRBV18, the J gene TRBJ2-1, with 8 bases identical to TRBD1. The length of the CDR3 is 15 residues. Unmatched junction bases numbered 11, after V lost 6 bases and J lost 7 bases. CDR1 is KGHSH and CDR2 is LQKENI in the germline V gene. CDR3 amino acids: CASSPRDRMGNEQFF. CDR3 nucleotides: TGTGCCAGCTCCCCCCGGGACAGGATGGGGAATGAGCAGTTCTTC.

This chain links TRBV5-1 with TRBJ1-6; D not certain. Germline V gives CDR1 SGHRS, CDR2 YFSETQ. The CDR3 extends over 14 amino acids. V lost 1 base and J 3 bases, leaving 5 bases between the germline ends. DNA of the CDR3: TGCGCCAGCAGCTTGACGGGCTATAATTCACCCCTCCACTTT. Translating it yields CASSLTGYNSPLHF.

J is TRBJ1-2 and V is TRBV2, with a weak D call TRBD1 (5 bases). CDR1 is SNHLY, CDR2 FYNNEI, per germline. The V end was cut by 8 bases, the J end by 10 bases, with 38 bases between. The CDR3 totals 19 residues. The DNA of the CDR3 is TGTGCCAGCGGCAGGGCCTCGTCTACGGCCCTCCTTGACCGGGCCTCCTACACCTTC. Translated: CASGRASSTALLDRASYTF.

DNA for the CDR3: TGTGCCAGCAGTGAAGCGTGGGGGGGCCCCACCTTC. It encodes CASSEAWGGPTF. J is TRBJ1-2 and V is TRBV6-1, with D possibly TRBD1 on 6 matching bases. Between the trimmed V and J ends, which lost 0 bases and 13 bases, there was a span of 12 bases. The CDR3 consists of 12 residues. Germline V gene lookup returns CDR1 MNHNS and CDR2 SASEGT.

The chain has TRBV11-1 and TRBJ1-2, with D unresolved. The V end was cut by 4 bases, the J end by 2 bases, with 17 bases between. Germline lookup yields CDR1 SGHAT and CDR2 FQDESV (reference sequence). The CDR3 contains 16 residues. CDR3 sequence: CASSSRSVAGNYGYTF. Here the CDR3 DNA reads TGTGCCAGCAGCTCACGTTCGGTGGCCGGGAACTATGGCTACACCTTC.

The chain combines TRBV28 with TRBJ2-7; D gene ambiguous. The V and J ends lost 5 bases and 0 bases respectively, with 14 bases between them. This CDR3 has 15 amino acids. The germline V gene has CDR1 MDHEN and CDR2 SYDVKM. As DNA, the CDR3 is TGTGCCAGCAGTCCGAACCACCTTAGCTCCTACGAGCAGTACTTC. Protein sequence: CASSPNHLSSYEQYF.

The chain couples TRBV7-8 to TRBJ1-1; 8 bases map to TRBD1. Germline V gene lookup returns CDR1 SGHVS and CDR2 FQNEAQ. Trimming took 2 bases from V and 5 from J; bases not matched to a gene: 4. This CDR3 region has 14 residues. CDR3 nucleotide sequence: TGTGCCAGCAGCTTATCACAGGGGGGTACTGAAGCTTTCTTT. Its translation: CASSLSQGGTEAFF. Full variable domain (missing parts from reference TRBV7-8 and TRBJ1-1): GAGVSQSPRYKVAKRGQDVALRCDPISGHVSLFWYQQALGQGPEFLTYFQNEAQLDKSGLPSDRFFAERPEGSVSTLKIQRTQQEDSAVYLCASSLSQGGTEAFFGQGTRLTVV.

This chain connects TRBV7-8 to TRBJ1-6, with D possibly being TRBD1 (5 bases). Germline V gives CDR1 SGHVS, CDR2 FQNEAQ. Deletions cut 10 bases from V and 2 bases from J, with 18 bases between. The CDR3 is 16 residues long. In DNA form, the CDR3 reads TGTGCCACCTCTGCGGGGGAAGGAACCTATAATTCACCCCTCCACTTT. This sequence encodes CATSAGEGTYNSPLHF.

This clone has more than one count but fewer than ten. The chain uses TRBV5-1 and TRBJ2-2; 13 nucleotides agree with TRBD2. Germline lookup yields CDR1 SGHRS and CDR2 YFSETQ. The CDR3 consists of 14 residues. V gave up 7 bases and J gave up 5 bases; unmatched junction bases: 2. The chain's CDR3 is CASRLAGGTGELFF. CDR3 sequence (DNA): TGCGCCAGCCGACTAGCGGGGGGAACCGGGGAGCTGTTTTTT.

This clone was seen only once. V usage is TRBV27 and J usage is TRBJ1-2; 8 bases fit TRBD1. The CDR3 runs 14 residues. Germline CDR1 is MNHEY and CDR2 is SMNVEV (reference sequence). Losses at the gene ends were 6 bases for V and 3 bases for J; bases not matched to a gene: 6. The CDR3 DNA reads as TGTGCCAGCAGCCCTCGGACAGGGTACTATGGCTACACCTTC. The encoded protein is CASSPRTGYYGYTF.

The rearrangement uses TRBV2 and TRBJ2-5, with D tentatively TRBD2 (5 bases). The V end lost 2 bases, the J end lost 4 bases, and 11 bases lay between the germline ends. From germline, CDR1 is SNHLY and CDR2 FYNNEI. The CDR3 covers 14 residues. DNA of the CDR3: TGTGCCAGCAGTGAAAGGCGGGCGGGAGAGACCCAGTACTTC. It codes for CASSERRAGETQYF.

As to this clone: Other nucleotide sequences in the sample specify the same CDR3. This chain uses TRBV5-4 with TRBJ1-1; D is possibly TRBD1 (6 bases). Trimming stripped 0 bases from V and 1 base from J, with 10 bases between. The germline gives CDR1 SGHNT, CDR2 YYREEE (reference sequence). The CDR3 runs 15 residues. DNA for the CDR3: TGTGCCAGCAGCTTGGGCGGGGGGCAGAACACTGAAGCTTTCTTT. The encoded protein is CASSLGGGQNTEAFF. Full variable domain (remainder filled in from reference TRBV5-4 and TRBJ1-1): ETGVTQSPTHLIKTRGQQVTLRCSSQSGHNTVSWYQQALGQGPQFIFQYYREEENGRGNFPPRFSGLQFPNYSSELNVNALELDDSALYLCASSLGGGQNTEAFFGQGTRLTVV.

The rearrangement links TRBV4-2 to TRBJ2-5, with 10 bases matching TRBD2. Trimming at V came to 4 bases and at J to 5 bases, leaving 4 bases not matched to a gene. Germline V lookup: CDR1 LGHNA, CDR2 YNFKEQ. The length of the CDR3 is 14 residues. CDR3 in amino acids: CASSLSGGWETQYF. Here the CDR3 DNA reads TGTGCCAGCAGCCTTAGCGGGGGGTGGGAGACCCAGTACTTC.

The rearrangement uses TRBV5-6 and TRBJ1-4; D may be TRBD1 (6 bases). The CDR3 is 16 amino acids. The V end was cut by 2 bases, the J end by 4 bases, with 15 bases between. Per the germline V gene, CDR1 is SGHDT and CDR2 is YYEEEE. The CDR3 sequence is CASSFMGDTHNEKLFF. The CDR3 DNA is TGTGCCAGCAGCTTTATGGGGGACACCCATAATGAAAAACTGTTTTTT.

The chain is built from TRBV7-3 and TRBJ2-3; 7 bases fit TRBD1. V was clipped by 5 bases and J by 3 bases; unmatched bases: 2. This CDR3 has 13 amino acids. Per germline, CDR1 SGHTA and CDR2 FQGTGA. In DNA form, the CDR3 reads TGTGCCAGCAGCCCACAGGGGACAGATACGCAGTATTTT. This gives the protein CASSPQGTDTQYF.

The genes are TRBV6-5 and TRBJ1-1; TRBD1 matches at 7 bases. Germline CDR1 is MNHEY and CDR2 is SVGAGI. V lost 6 bases to trimming and J lost 7 bases; unmatched junction nucleotides: 14. The CDR3 has 15 amino acids. The CDR3 sequence: CASRRLLDRALEAFF. The DNA for the CDR3 is TGTGCCAGCAGACGCCTTCTTGACAGGGCCCTTGAAGCTTTCTTT.

V and J are TRBV7-6 and TRBJ1-5; TRBD1 aligns across 7 bases. Germline V gene sequence: CDR1 SGHVS, CDR2 FNYEAQ. This CDR3 is built from 14 residues. Unmatched junction bases numbered 4, after V lost 1 base and J lost 7 bases. As DNA, the CDR3 is TGTGCCAGCAGCTTAGGGGGACAGCAACAGCCCCAGCATTTT. Translation gives CASSLGGQQQPQHF.

Concerning this clone: The same CDR3 can be traced to other DNA sequences in this sample. The rearrangement uses TRBV10-1 and TRBJ2-7; 7 nucleotides align to TRBD1. The CDR3 is 13 residues long. With 6 bases clipped from V and 1 base from J, the junction kept 3 bases outside the gene matches. Germline CDR1 WNHNN, CDR2 SYGVQD (reference sequence). The CDR3 nucleotides read TGCGCCAGCAGCCGGGACAGATCCTACGAGCAGTACTTC. Amino acids: CASSRDRSYEQYF.

In this sample, this clone turned up a few times. The chain carries TRBV30 and TRBJ1-2; 9 nucleotides line up with TRBD1. CDR1 GTSNPN and CDR2 SVGIG come from the germline V gene (reference sequence). The CDR3 runs to 11 residues. Trimming took 5 bases from V and 9 from J; bases not matched to a gene: 4. CDR3 loop: CAWGQGPRYTF. CDR3 in DNA: TGTGCCTGGGGACAGGGGCCCCGCTACACCTTC.

For this clone: In the same sample, other DNA sequences code for this CDR3. The CDR3, as DNA: TGTGCCAGCTCACCAGGAGCCAGCAATCAGCCCCAGCATTTT. Its protein is CASSPGASNQPQHF. This rearrangement joins TRBV18 to TRBJ1-5; D call uncertain. The CDR3 loop spans 14 amino acids. The germline gives CDR1 KGHSH, CDR2 LQKENI. Trimming shortened V by 2 bases and J by 1 base, and 6 bases separated the two germline ends.

The CDR3, as DNA: TGCGCCAGCAGCTTTTCCGGACAGGCGATCGAAGAGCAGTACTTC. Translation gives CASSFSGQAIEEQYF. The chain combines TRBV5-1 with TRBJ2-7, with 7 bases lining up with TRBD1. V gave up 2 bases and J gave up 7 bases; unmatched junction bases: 12. The CDR3 covers 15 residues. The germline gives CDR1 SGHRS, CDR2 YFSETQ.

The chain carries TRBV7-2 and TRBJ1-1; D is undetermined. V was cut by 1 base and J by 1 base, with 10 bases left in between. Germline-derived CDR1 and CDR2 are SGHTA and FQGNSA. The CDR3 is 15 residues long. The CDR3 loop reads CASSLEFSSNTEAFF. DNA for the CDR3: TGTGCCAGCAGCTTAGAGTTTAGTTCGAACACTGAAGCTTTCTTT.